The clone carrying this T cell receptor beta chain was seen once. Antigen unknown. The table came from immunoSEQ multiplex PCR; TCRdb's copy has only in-frame clones and leaves some out. The profile shows around 71,000 clones, roughly 92% of them singletons. The entry originates in a study of graft-versus-host responses after intestinal transplantation. Overall study: Recipients were given multivisceral, liver-intestinal, or isolated intestinal transplants.

This CDR3 region has 14 residues. The V end was cut by 2 bases, the J end by 3 bases, with 9 bases between. Germline CDR1 reads MNHNY; CDR2 reads SVGAGI (reference sequence). Samples of marrow taken after transplant originated at the posterior iliac crest or some other site. Study results and caveats: Within the allografts of patients who had graft-donor T cell macrochimerism, graft-versus-host to host-versus-graft clonal ratios were high.

The sample consisted of bone marrow, taken approximately 700 days after intestinal transplantation. The receptor comes from a human patient who received an intestinal transplant, so some T cells may come from the graft donor. The chain recombines TRBV6-6 with TRBJ2-3; TRBD1 might be the D (6 bases). The CDR3 reads CASSYNQGTDTQYF. CDR3 sequence (DNA): TGTGCCAGCAGTTACAATCAGGGGACAGATACGCAGTATTTT.